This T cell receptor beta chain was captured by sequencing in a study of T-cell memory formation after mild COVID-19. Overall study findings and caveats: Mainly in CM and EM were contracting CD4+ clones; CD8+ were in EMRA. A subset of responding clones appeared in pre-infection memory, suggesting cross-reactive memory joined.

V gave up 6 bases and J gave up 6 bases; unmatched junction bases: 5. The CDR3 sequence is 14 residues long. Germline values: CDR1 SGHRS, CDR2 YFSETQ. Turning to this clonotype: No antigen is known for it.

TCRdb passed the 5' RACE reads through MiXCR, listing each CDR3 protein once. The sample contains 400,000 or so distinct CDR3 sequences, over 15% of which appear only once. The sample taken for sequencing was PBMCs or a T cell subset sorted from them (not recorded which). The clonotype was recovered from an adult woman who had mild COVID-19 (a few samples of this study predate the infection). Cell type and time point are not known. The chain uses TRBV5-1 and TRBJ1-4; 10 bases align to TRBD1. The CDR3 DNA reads TGCGCCAGCACCGACAGGGGGCTTCATGAAAAACTGTTTTTT. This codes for CASTDRGLHEKLFF.